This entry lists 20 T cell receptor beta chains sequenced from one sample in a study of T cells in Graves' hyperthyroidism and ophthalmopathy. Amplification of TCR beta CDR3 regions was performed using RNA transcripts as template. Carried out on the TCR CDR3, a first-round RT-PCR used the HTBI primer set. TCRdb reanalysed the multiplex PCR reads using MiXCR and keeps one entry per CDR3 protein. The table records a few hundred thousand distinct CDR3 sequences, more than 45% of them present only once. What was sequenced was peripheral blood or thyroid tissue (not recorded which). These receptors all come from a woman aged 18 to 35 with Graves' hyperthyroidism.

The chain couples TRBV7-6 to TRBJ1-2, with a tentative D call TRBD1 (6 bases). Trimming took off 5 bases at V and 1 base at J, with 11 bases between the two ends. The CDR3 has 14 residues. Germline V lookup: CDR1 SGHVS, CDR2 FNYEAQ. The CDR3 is CASSGRTDNYGYTF. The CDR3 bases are TGTGCCAGCAGCGGCCGGACAGATAACTATGGCTACACCTTC.

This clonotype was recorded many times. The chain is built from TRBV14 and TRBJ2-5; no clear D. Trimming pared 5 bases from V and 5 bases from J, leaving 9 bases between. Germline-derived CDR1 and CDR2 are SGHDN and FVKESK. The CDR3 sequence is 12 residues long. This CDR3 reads CASSNPGETQYF. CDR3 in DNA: TGTGCCAGCAGCAACCCGGGCGAGACCCAGTACTTC.

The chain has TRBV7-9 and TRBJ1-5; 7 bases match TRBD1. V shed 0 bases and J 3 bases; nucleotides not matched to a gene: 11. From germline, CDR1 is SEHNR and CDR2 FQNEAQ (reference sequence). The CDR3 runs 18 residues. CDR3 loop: CASSLAPGGSRVNQPQHF. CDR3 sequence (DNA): TGTGCCAGCAGCTTAGCCCCAGGGGGATCCAGGGTCAATCAGCCCCAGCATTTT.

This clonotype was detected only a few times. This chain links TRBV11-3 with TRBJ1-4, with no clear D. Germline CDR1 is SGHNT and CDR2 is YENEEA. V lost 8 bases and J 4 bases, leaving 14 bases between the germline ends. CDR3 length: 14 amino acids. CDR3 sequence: CASYEWERNEKLFF. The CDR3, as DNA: TGTGCCAGCTATGAATGGGAACGTAATGAAAAACTGTTTTTT. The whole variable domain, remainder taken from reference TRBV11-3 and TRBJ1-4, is EAGVVQSPRYKIIEKKQPVAFWCNPISGHNTLYWYLQNLGQGPELLIRYENEEAVDDSQLPKDRFSAERLKGVDSTLKIQPAELGDSAVYLCASYEWERNEKLFFGSGTQLSVL.

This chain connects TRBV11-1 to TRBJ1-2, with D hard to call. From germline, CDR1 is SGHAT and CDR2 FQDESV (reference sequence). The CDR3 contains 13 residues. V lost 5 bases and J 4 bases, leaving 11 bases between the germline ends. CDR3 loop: CASSLQTSYGYTF. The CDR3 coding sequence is TGTGCCAGCAGCCTCCAAACCAGCTATGGCTACACCTTC.

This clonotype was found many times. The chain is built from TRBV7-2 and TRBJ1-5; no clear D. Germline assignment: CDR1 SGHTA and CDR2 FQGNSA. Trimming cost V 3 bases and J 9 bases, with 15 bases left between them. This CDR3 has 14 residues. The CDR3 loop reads CASSFSWAAPPQHF. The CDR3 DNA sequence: TGTGCCAGCAGCTTCTCATGGGCTGCACCGCCCCAGCATTTT.

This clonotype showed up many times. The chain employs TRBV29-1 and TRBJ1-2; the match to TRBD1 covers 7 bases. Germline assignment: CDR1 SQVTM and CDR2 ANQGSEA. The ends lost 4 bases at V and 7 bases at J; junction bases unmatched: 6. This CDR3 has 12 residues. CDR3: CSVAGQNAGYTF. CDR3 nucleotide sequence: TGCAGCGTTGCGGGACAGAATGCTGGCTACACCTTC.

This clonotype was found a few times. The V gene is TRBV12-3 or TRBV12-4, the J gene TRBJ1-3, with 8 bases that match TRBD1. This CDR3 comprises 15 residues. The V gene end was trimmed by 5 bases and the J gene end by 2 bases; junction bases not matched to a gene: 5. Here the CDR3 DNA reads TGTGCCAGCAGTGACTCAGGGGGCCCTGGAAACACCATATATTTT. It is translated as CASSDSGGPGNTIYF.

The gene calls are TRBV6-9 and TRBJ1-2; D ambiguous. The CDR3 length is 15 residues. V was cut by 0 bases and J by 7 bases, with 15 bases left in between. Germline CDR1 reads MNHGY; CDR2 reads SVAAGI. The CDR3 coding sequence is TGTGCCAGCAGTTATTCGGCGCCTCTTAGCAGTGGCTACACCTTC. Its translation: CASSYSAPLSSGYTF.

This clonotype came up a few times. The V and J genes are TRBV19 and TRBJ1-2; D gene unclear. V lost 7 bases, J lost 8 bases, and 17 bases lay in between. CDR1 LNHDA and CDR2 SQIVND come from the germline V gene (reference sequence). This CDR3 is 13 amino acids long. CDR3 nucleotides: TGTGCCAGTACCCTATTAAGTCATGGGGGCTACACCTTC. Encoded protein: CASTLLSHGGYTF.

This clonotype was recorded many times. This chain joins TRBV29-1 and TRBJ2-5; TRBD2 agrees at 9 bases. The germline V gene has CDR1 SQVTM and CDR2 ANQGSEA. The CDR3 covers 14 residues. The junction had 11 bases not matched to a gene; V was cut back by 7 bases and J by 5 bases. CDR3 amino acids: CSDGGREGGETQYF. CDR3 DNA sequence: TGCAGCGATGGCGGGCGGGAGGGCGGTGAGACCCAGTACTTC.

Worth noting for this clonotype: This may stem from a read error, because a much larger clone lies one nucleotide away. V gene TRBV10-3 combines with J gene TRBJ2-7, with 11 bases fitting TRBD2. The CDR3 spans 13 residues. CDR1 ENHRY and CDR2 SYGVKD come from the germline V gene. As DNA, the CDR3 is TGTGCCATCAGTACTAGCGGGAGCTACGAGCAGTGCTTC. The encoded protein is CAISTSGSYEQCF.

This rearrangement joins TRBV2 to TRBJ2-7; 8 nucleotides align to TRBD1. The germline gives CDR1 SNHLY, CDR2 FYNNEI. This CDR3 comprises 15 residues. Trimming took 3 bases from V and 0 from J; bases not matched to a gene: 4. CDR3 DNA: TGTGCCAGCAGTGAGGGGACAGGTGTCTCCTACGAGCAGTACTTC. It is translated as CASSEGTGVSYEQYF. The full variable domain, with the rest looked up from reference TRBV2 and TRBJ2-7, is EPEVTQTPSHQVTQMGQEVILRCVPISNHLYFYWYRQILGQKVEFLVSFYNNEISEKSEIFDDQFSVERPDGSNFTLKIRSTKLEDSAMYFCASSEGTGVSYEQYFGPGTRLTVT.

CDR3 amino acids: CATSRNRGMNTATNEKLFF. DNA of the CDR3: TGTGCCACCAGCAGAAACCGGGGGATGAACACTGCAACTAATGAAAAACTGTTTTTT. The chain uses TRBV15 and TRBJ1-4; maybe TRBD1 (5 bases). CDR1 and CDR2 (germline): LNHNV, YYDKDF (reference sequence). The CDR3 loop spans 19 amino acids. Trimming shortened V by 2 bases and J by 0 bases, and 19 bases separated the two germline ends.

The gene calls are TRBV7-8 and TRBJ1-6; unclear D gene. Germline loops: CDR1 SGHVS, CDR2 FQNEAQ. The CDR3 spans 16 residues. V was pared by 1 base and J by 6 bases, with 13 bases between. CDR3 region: CASSLESWAGNSPLHF. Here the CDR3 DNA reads TGTGCCAGCAGCTTAGAATCGTGGGCGGGTAATTCACCCCTCCACTTT.

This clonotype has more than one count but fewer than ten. The CDR3 spells CASRLRDGHNSPLHF. The CDR3 nucleotides read TGTGCCAGCAGACTCCGGGACGGCCATAATTCACCCCTCCACTTT. This chain uses TRBV2 with TRBJ1-6; tentatively, D is TRBD1 (5 bases). The CDR3 is 15 amino acids. Germline CDR1 SNHLY, CDR2 FYNNEI. Trimming removed 6 bases from V and 5 bases from J, with 14 bases in between.

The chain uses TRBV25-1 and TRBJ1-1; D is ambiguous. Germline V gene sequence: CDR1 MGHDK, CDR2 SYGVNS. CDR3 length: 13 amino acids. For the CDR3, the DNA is TGTGCTAGAGAAGGGCGGATGCGGACTGAAGCTTTCTTT. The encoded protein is CAREGRMRTEAFF.

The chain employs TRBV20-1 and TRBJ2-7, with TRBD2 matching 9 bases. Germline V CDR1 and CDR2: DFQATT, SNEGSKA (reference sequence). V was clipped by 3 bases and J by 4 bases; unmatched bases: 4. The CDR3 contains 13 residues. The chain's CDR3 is CSASSSGKYEQYF. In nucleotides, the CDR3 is TGCAGTGCTAGTTCTAGCGGGAAGTACGAGCAGTACTTC.

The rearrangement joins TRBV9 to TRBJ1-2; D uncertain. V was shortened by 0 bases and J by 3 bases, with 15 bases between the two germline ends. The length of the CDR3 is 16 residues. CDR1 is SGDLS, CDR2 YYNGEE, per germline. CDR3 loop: CASSVGGEAGDYGYTF. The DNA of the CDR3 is TGTGCCAGCAGCGTAGGGGGAGAGGCGGGTGACTATGGCTACACCTTC.

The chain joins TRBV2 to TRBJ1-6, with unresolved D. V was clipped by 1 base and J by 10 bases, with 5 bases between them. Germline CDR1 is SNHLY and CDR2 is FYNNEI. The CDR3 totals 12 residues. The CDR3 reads CASSEGVSPLHF. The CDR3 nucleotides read TGTGCCAGCAGTGAAGGGGTATCACCCCTCCACTTT.